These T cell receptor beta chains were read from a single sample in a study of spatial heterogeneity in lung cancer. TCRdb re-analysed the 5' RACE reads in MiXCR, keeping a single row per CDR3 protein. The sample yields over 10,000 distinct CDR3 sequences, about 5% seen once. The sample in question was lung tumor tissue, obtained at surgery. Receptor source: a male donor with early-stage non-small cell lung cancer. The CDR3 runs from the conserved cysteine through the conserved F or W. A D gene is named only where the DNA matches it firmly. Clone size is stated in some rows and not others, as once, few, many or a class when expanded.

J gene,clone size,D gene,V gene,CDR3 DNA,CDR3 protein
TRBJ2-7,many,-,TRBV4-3,TGCGCCAGCAGCCAAGAGGTCGACGGAGTTACCTACGAGCAGTACTTC,CASSQEVDGVTYEQYF
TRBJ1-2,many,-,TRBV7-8,TGTGCCAGCAGCCGCTTCGAGGGAAACTATGGCTACACCTTC,CASSRFEGNYGYTF
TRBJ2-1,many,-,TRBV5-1,TGCGCCAGCAGCTTGGCCCCAGGGGTTACCTACAATGAGCAGTTCTTC,CASSLAPGVTYNEQFF
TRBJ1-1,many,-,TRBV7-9,TGTGCCAGCAGCTTGGTAGGGCTGAACACTGAAGCTTTCTTT,CASSLVGLNTEAFF
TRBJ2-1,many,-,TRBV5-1,TGCGCCAGCAGCCCGAATGAGGACAGTTACAATGAGCAGTTCTTC,CASSPNEDSYNEQFF
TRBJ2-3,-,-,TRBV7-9,TGTGCCAGCAGCCCGACCCATTTCGTGCAGTATTTT,CASSPTHFVQYF
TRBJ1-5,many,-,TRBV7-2,TGTGCCAGCAGCAGCAGGGAGGTTCAGCCCCAGCATTTT,CASSSREVQPQHF
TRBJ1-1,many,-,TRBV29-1,TGCAGCGTGCTGTGGGGCACTGAAGCTTTCTTT,CSVLWGTEAFF
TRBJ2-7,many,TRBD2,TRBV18,TGTGCCAGCTCACCAGGGCCGCCGGGGGGGCAGTACTTC,CASSPGPPGGQYF
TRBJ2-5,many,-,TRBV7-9,TGTGCCAGCAGCAGCGGGACACACAGTGGGGCACAAGAGACCCAGTACTTC,CASSSGTHSGAQETQYF
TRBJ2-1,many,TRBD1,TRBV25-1,TGTGCCAGCAGTTATGAAATGACAGGGGGCAACAATGAGCAGTTCTTC,CASSYEMTGGNNEQFF